Presented here are 14 T cell receptor beta chains from one specimen sequenced in a study of T-cell reconstitution after alpha-beta-depleted transplantation in children. TCRbeta library preparation incorporated unique molecular identifiers. TCRdb independently ran MiXCR on the PCR reads; one entry per CDR3 protein. The sample lists 500,000 to 600,000 distinct CDR3 sequences; roughly a quarter were seen once. Sample: PBMCs, taken before TCRalphabeta/CD19-depleted stem cell transplant. The origin of the receptors is a boy less than two years old with Wiskott-Aldrich syndrome, due to receive a stem cell transplant.

This clonotype was detected once. This chain links TRBV27 with TRBJ2-1, with a tentative D call TRBD2 (7 bases). This CDR3 spans 15 amino acids. V was trimmed by 3 bases and J by 8 bases, leaving 17 bases between them. In germline, CDR1 is MNHEY, CDR2 SMNVEV (reference sequence). CDR3 amino acids: CASSFGGAGFDEQFF. CDR3 in DNA: TGTGCCAGCAGTTTTGGGGGGGCGGGGTTCGATGAGCAGTTCTTC.

The chain carries TRBV21-1 and TRBJ2-1; the DNA was not compared with TRBD1, the D call given in the table. TRBV21-1 corresponds to a pseudogene. The CDR3 runs to 16 residues. The CDR3 bases are TGTGCCAGCAGCAACGCTTCCAGTCAGGGGTACAATGAGCAGTTCTTC. This encodes CASSNASSQGYNEQFF.

This clonotype has more than one count but fewer than ten. The CDR3 bases are TGTGCCAGCAGTTACTCGTGGGGGGCCCTTAAGACAGATACGCAGTATTTT. Protein: CASSYSWGALKTDTQYF. V and J are TRBV6-5 and TRBJ2-3, with D perhaps given as TRBD1 or TRBD2 (6 bases each). The CDR3 is 17 residues long. The germline gives CDR1 MNHEY, CDR2 SVGAGI. V gave up 0 bases and J gave up 3 bases, with 16 bases separating them.

This clonotype was seen more than once but under ten times. The genes are TRBV20-1 and TRBJ1-5; D may be TRBD1 (5 bases). CDR1 is DFQATT, CDR2 SNEGSKA, per germline (reference sequence). The CDR3 is made up of 11 amino acids. Trimming left V 2 bases short and J 7 bases short, with 6 bases between. As DNA, the CDR3 is TGCAGTGCTAGACGGGACCAGCCCCAGCATTTT. It encodes CSARRDQPQHF.

This clonotype was counted only a few times. V and J are TRBV4-1 and TRBJ2-1, with TRBD2 matching over 10 bases. This CDR3 region has 17 residues. The V segment lost 5 bases and the J segment 3 bases; nucleotides outside the gene matches: 10. Germline V gene data show CDR1 as MGHRA and CDR2 as YSYEKL. The CDR3, as DNA: TGCGCCAGCAGCAGACTCGAACTAGCGGGAAACTACAATGAGCAGTTCTTC. It codes for CASSRLELAGNYNEQFF.

In its sample, this clonotype was seen a few times. This sequence joins TRBV14 and TRBJ2-1, with D perhaps matching TRBD2 (5 bases). This CDR3 has 16 residues. CDR1 and CDR2 (germline): SGHDN, FVKESK. Between the trimmed V and J ends, which lost 0 bases and 4 bases, there was a span of 13 bases. The CDR3 loop is CASSQEGSSRYNEQFF. CDR3 nucleotide sequence: TGTGCCAGCAGCCAAGAAGGCTCTAGCAGATACAATGAGCAGTTCTTC.

There are a few counts of this clonotype. The CDR3 is CASSFNRDRGNEQYF. The CDR3, as DNA: TGCGCCAGCAGCTTTAACCGGGACAGGGGGAACGAGCAGTACTTC. The chain links TRBV5-1 to TRBJ2-7, with 11 positions matching TRBD1. There are 15 residues in the CDR3. The V segment lost 2 bases and the J segment 5 bases; nucleotides outside the gene matches: 6. In germline, CDR1 is SGHRS, CDR2 YFSETQ.

This clonotype was observed a handful of times. The chain has TRBV30 and TRBJ2-7, with 9 bases that match TRBD1. The CDR3 runs to 15 residues. From germline, CDR1 is GTSNPN and CDR2 SVGIG (reference sequence). J lost 5 bases, V lost 3 bases, and 11 bases had no gene match. The CDR3 sequence is CAWRAPGTGLNEQYF. CDR3 sequence (DNA): TGTGCCTGGAGGGCCCCCGGGACAGGGTTGAACGAGCAGTACTTC.

This chain uses TRBV20-1 with TRBJ2-5, with a weak D call TRBD1 (5 bases). The V gene lost 0 bases and the J gene lost 2 bases, with 10 bases spanning the gap. Germline loops: CDR1 DFQATT, CDR2 SNEGSKA (reference sequence). This CDR3 is built from 14 residues. The CDR3 loop is CSARDGRTQETQYF. DNA of the CDR3: TGCAGTGCTAGAGACGGCAGGACACAAGAGACCCAGTACTTC.

This clonotype was recorded only once. The chain uses TRBV20-1 and TRBJ1-5; D ambiguous. The CDR3 runs to 13 residues. Trimming cost V 0 bases and J 7 bases, with 10 bases left between them. Germline V gene sequence: CDR1 DFQATT, CDR2 SNEGSKA (reference sequence). In nucleotides, the CDR3 is TGCAGTGCTAGAGATCCCGGGTCCCAGCCCCAGCATTTT. Translation: CSARDPGSQPQHF.

V and J are TRBV28 and TRBJ1-2, with 7 bases that match TRBD1. This CDR3 is built from 15 residues. Germline V gene data show CDR1 as MDHEN and CDR2 as SYDVKM. The trim removed 9 bases at V and 3 bases at J, leaving 13 bases unmatched. The CDR3 DNA is TGTGCCAGTCAACCCGGACAGGTTTTGGACTATGGCTACACCTTC. This encodes CASQPGQVLDYGYTF.

The chain is built from TRBV11-1 and TRBJ2-5; 11 bases line up with TRBD2. Germline-derived CDR1 and CDR2 are SGHAT and FQDESV (reference sequence). The CDR3 is 19 residues long. Trimming at V came to 2 bases and at J to 0 bases, leaving 11 bases not matched to a gene. The CDR3 here is CASSLFPSGRLEYQETQYF. Here the CDR3 DNA reads TGTGCCAGCAGCTTATTTCCTAGCGGGAGGCTAGAGTACCAAGAGACCCAGTACTTC.

There are a few counts of this clonotype. The chain uses TRBV5-1 and TRBJ2-1; D gene ambiguous. Germline lookup yields CDR1 SGHRS and CDR2 YFSETQ. V dropped 2 bases and J dropped 0 bases, with 9 bases sitting between them. The CDR3 is 15 residues long. DNA of the CDR3: TGCGCCAGCAGCTTTTTGACCTCCTCCTACAATGAGCAGTTCTTC. This translates into CASSFLTSSYNEQFF.

This clonotype showed up just a few times. The chain recombines TRBV5-5 with TRBJ2-3; the D is unclear. The CDR3 consists of 14 residues. Germline CDR1 is SGHKS and CDR2 is YYEKEE (reference sequence). The V end lost 5 bases, the J end lost 2 bases, and 12 bases lay between the germline ends. For the CDR3, the DNA is TGTGCCAGCAGGTCAACAGCGAACACAGATACGCAGTATTTT. This encodes CASRSTANTDTQYF.